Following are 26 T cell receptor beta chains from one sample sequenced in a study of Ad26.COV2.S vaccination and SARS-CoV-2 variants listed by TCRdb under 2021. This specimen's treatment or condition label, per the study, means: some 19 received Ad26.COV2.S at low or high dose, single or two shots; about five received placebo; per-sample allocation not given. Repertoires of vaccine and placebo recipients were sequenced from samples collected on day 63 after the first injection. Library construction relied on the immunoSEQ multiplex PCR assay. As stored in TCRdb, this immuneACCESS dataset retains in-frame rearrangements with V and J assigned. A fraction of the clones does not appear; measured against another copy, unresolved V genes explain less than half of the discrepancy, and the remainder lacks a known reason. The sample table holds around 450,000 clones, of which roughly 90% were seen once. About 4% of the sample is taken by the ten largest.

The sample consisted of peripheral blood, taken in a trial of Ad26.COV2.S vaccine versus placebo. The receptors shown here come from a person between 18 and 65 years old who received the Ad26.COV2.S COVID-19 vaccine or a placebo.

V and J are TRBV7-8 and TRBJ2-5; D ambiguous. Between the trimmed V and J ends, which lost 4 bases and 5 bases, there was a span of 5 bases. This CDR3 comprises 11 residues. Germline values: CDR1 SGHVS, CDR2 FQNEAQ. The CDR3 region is CASSSRETQYF. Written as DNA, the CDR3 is TGTGCCAGCAGCTCCAGGGAGACCCAGTACTTC. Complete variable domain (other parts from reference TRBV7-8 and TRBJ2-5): GAGVSQSPRYKVAKRGQDVALRCDPISGHVSLFWYQQALGQGPEFLTYFQNEAQLDKSGLPSDRFFAERPEGSVSTLKIQRTQQEDSAVYLCASSSRETQYFGPGTRLLVL.

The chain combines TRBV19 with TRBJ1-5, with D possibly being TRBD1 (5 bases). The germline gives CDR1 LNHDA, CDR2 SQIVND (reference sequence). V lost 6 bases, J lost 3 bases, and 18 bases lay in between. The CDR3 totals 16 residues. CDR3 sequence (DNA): TGTGCCAGTAGGGGGTTCGGGGGGGAGATCAATCAGCCCCAGCATTTT. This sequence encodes CASRGFGGEINQPQHF.

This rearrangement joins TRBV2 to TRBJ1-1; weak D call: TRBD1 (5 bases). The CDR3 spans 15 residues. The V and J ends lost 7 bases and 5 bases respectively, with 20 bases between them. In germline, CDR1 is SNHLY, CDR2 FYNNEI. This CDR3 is CASTEDVAGGTEAFF. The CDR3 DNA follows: TGTGCCAGCACGGAGGATGTGGCTGGGGGGACTGAAGCTTTCTTT.

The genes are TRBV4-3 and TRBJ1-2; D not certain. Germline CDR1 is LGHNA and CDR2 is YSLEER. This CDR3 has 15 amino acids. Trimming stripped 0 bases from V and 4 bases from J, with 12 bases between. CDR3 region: CASSQETVAAYGYTF. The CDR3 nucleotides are TGCGCCAGCAGCCAAGAAACGGTGGCAGCCTATGGCTACACCTTC.

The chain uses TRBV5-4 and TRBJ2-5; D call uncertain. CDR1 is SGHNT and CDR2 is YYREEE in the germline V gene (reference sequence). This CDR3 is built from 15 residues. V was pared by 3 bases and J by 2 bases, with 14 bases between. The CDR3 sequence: CASSSTWGTQETQYF. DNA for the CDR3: TGTGCCAGCAGCTCAACCTGGGGAACGCAAGAGACCCAGTACTTC.

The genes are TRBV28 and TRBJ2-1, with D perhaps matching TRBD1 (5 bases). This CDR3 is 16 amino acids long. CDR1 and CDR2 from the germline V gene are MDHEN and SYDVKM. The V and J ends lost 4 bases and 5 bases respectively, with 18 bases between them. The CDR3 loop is CASSWGSLTQNNEQFF. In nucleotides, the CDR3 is TGTGCCAGCAGTTGGGGCAGCCTTACTCAAAACAATGAGCAGTTCTTC.

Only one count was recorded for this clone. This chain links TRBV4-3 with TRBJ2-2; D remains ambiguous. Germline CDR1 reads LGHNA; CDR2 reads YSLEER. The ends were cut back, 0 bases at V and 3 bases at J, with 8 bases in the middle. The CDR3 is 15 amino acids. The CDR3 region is CASSQDSSDTGELFF. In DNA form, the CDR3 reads TGCGCCAGCAGCCAAGACAGTTCAGACACCGGGGAGCTGTTTTTT.

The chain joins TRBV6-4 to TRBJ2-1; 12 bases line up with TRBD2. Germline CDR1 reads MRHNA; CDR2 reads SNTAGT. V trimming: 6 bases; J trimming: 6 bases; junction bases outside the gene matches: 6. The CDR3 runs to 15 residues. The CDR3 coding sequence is TGTGCCAGCAGCCAGGCTAGCGGGGGGGCCAATGAGCAGTTCTTC. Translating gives CASSQASGGANEQFF.

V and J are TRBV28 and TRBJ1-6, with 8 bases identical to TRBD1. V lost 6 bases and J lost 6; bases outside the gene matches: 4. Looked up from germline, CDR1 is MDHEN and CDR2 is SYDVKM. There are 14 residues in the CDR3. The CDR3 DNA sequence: TGTGCCAGCAGGGAGGGACAGGTTAATTCACCCCTCCACTTT. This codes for CASREGQVNSPLHF. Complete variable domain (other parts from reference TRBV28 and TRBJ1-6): DVKVTQSSRYLVKRTGEKVFLECVQDMDHENMFWYRQDPGLGLRLIYFSYDVKMKEKGDIPEGYSVSREKKERFSLILESASTNQTSMYLCASREGQVNSPLHFGNGTRLTVT.

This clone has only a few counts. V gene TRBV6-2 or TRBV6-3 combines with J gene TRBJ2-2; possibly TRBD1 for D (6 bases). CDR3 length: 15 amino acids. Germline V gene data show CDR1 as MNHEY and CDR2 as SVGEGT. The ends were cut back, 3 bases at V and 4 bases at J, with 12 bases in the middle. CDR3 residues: CASSYHRDGTGELFF. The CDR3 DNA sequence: TGTGCCAGCAGTTATCACAGGGACGGCACCGGGGAGCTGTTTTTT.

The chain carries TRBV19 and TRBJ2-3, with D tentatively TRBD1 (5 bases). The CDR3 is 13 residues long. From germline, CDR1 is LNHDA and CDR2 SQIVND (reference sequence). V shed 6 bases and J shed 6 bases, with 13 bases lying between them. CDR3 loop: CASRDGASDTQYF. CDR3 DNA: TGTGCCAGTAGGGATGGGGCATCTGATACGCAGTATTTT.

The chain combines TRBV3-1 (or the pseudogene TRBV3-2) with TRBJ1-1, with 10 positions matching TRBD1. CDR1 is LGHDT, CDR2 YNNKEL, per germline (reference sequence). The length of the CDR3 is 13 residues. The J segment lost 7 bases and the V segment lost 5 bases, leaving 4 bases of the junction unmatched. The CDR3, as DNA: TGTGCCAGCAGCGACCGGGACAGGGGTGAAGCTTTCTTT. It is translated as CASSDRDRGEAFF.

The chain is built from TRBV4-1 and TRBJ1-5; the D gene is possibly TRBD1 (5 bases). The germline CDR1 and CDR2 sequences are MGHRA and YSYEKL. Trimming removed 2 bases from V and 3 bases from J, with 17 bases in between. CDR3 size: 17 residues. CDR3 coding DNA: TGCGCCAGCAGCCAATGGGGGTCGGTTACCCCCAATCAGCCCCAGCATTTT. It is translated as CASSQWGSVTPNQPQHF.

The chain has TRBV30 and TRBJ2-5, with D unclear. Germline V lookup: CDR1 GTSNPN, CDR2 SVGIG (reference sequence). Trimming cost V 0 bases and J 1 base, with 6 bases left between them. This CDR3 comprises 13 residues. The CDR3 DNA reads TGTGCCTGGAGTGTTCGGATCCAAGAGACCCAGTACTTC. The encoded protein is CAWSVRIQETQYF.

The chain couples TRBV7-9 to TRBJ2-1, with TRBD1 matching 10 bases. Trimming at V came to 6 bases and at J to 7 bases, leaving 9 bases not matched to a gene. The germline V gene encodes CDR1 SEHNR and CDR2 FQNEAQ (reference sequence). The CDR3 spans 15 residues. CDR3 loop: CASRYPGQGWNEQFF. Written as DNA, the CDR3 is TGTGCCAGCAGATACCCGGGACAGGGGTGGAATGAGCAGTTCTTC. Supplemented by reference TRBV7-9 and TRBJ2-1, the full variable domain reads DTGVSQNPRHKITKRGQNVTFRCDPISEHNRLYWYRQTLGQGPEFLTYFQNEAQLEKSRLLSDRFSAERPKGSFSTLEIQRTEQGDSAMYLCASRYPGQGWNEQFFGPGTRLTVL.

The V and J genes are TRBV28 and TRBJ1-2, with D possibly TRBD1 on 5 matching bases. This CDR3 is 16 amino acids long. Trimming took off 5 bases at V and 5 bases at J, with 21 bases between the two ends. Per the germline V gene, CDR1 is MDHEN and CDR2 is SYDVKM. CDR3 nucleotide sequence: TGTGCCAGCAGTCGAGGTCGGTTAGGGGTGAGGTATGGCTACACCTTC. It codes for CASSRGRLGVRYGYTF.

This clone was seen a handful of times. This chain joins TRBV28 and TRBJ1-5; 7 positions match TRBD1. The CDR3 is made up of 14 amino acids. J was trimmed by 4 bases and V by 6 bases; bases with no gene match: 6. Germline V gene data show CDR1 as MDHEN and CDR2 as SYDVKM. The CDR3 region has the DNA TGTGCCAGCAGCTTAGACAGGGTTAATCAGCCCCAGCATTTT. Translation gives CASSLDRVNQPQHF.

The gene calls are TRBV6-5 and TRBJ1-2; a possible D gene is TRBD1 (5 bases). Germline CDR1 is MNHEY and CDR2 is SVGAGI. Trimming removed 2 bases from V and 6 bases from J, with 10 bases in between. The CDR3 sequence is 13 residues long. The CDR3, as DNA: TGTGCCAGCAGTTACACAGCAGGGAATGGCTACACCTTC. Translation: CASSYTAGNGYTF.

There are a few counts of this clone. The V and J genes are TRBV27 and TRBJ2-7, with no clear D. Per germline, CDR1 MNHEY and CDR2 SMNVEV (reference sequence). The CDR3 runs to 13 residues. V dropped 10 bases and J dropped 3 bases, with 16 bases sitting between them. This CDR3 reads CANTPPGLYEQYF. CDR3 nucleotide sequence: TGTGCCAACACCCCGCCGGGCCTCTACGAGCAGTACTTC.

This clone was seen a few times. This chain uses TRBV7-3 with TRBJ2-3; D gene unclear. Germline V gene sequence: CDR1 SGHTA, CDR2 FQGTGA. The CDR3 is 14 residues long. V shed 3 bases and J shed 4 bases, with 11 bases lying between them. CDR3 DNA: TGTGCCAGCAGCTTTCTGGGTGGGCCAGATACGCAGTATTTT. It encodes CASSFLGGPDTQYF.

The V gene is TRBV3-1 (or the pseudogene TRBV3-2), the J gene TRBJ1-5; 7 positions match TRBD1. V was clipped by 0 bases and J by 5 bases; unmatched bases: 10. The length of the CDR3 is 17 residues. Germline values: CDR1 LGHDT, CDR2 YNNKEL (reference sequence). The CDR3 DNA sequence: TGTGCCAGCAGCCAAGAGGTGACAGGGCATCCTGATCAGCCCCAGCATTTT. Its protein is CASSQEVTGHPDQPQHF.

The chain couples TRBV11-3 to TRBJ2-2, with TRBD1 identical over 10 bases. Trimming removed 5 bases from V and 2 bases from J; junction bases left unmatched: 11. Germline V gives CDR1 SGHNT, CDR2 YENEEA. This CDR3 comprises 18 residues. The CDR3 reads CASSPFWGQGINTGELFF. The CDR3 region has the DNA TGTGCCAGCAGCCCATTCTGGGGACAGGGGATAAACACCGGGGAGCTGTTTTTT.

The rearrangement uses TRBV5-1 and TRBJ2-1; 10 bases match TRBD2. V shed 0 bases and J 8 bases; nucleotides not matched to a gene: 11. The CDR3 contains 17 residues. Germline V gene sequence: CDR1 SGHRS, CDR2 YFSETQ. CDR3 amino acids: CASSLALSGGTTDEQFF. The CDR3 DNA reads TGCGCCAGCAGCTTGGCGCTTAGCGGGGGGACCACAGATGAGCAGTTCTTC.

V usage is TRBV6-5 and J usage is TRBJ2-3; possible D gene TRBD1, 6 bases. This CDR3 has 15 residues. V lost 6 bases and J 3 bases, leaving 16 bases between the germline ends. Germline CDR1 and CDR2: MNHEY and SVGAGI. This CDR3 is CASSYGTRQTDTQYF. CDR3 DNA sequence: TGTGCCAGCAGCTATGGGACAAGACAAACAGATACGCAGTATTTT.

The CDR3 region is CSVEASGQGGTDTQYF. CDR3 nucleotide sequence: TGCAGCGTTGAGGCTAGCGGGCAAGGAGGTACAGATACGCAGTATTTT. The chain uses TRBV29-1 and TRBJ2-3; 8 bases align to TRBD2. Per the germline V gene, CDR1 is SQVTM and CDR2 is ANQGSEA. The CDR3 runs 16 residues. The trim removed 3 bases at V and 3 bases at J, leaving 11 bases unmatched.

CDR3 sequence: CASSLRSRGRQYF. Here the CDR3 DNA reads TGTGCCAGCAGTTTGCGGTCTCGGGGGCGGCAGTACTTC. The chain is built from TRBV28 and TRBJ2-7, with D perhaps being TRBD1 or TRBD2 (6 bases each). The CDR3 covers 13 residues. Germline V gene lookup returns CDR1 MDHEN and CDR2 SYDVKM. Trimming took 3 bases from V and 9 from J, leaving 15 bases between them.